This is a list of T cell receptor beta chains from one sample in a study of T-cell reconstitution after alpha-beta-depleted transplantation in children. TCRdb recomputed calls from the PCR reads with MiXCR, one row per CDR3 protein. The sample comprises 90,000 to 130,000 distinct CDR3 sequences, approximately 10% of which are singletons, and approximately 7.6% rests with the top ten. The sequencing used PBMCs from the stem cell graft donor, collected from the stem cell graft. Receptors originate from a human donor who donated a stem cell graft to a child with acute lymphoblastic leukemia. Both conserved end residues are part of each CDR3. D genes are given only for firm matches. Only part of the rows carry a size: once, few, many, or a class if the clone is expanded.

CDR3 DNA	CDR3 protein	clone size	J gene	D gene	V gene
TGCGCCAGCAGCCACCCCACAGGGGGCGGCTACACCTTC	CASSHPTGGGYTF	many	TRBJ1-2	TRBD1	TRBV5-1
TGTGCCAGCACCGCCGGGGGGGCCACAGATACGCAGTATTTT	CASTAGGATDTQYF	many	TRBJ2-3	TRBD2	TRBV12-3/TRBV12-4
TGTGCCAGCAGCCCTCCTTCACAGCAGCAGTGGGAGCAGTACTTC	CASSPPSQQQWEQYF	many	TRBJ2-7	NA	TRBV7-9
TGTGCCTGGAGTGGCCCGGCTAGTAAAAAATATTTT	CAWSGPASKKYF	few	TRBJ2-3	NA	TRBV30
TGTGCCAGCAGCTTGTTGGACAGGGTCGACACCGGGGAGCTGTTTTTT	CASSLLDRVDTGELFF	many	TRBJ2-2	TRBD1	TRBV5-6
TGCGCCAGCAGCTCAGAGACGGGACTGGGGACCTACAATGAGCAGTTCTTC	CASSSETGLGTYNEQFF	few	TRBJ2-1	NA	TRBV5-1
TGCAGTTCTCGGGCGCGGGAGGATCAGCCCCAGCATTTT	CSSRAREDQPQHF	many	TRBJ1-5	NA	TRBV20-1
TGTGCCAGCAGAGCTACAGGGGGCCGTTTACGAGAGACCCAGTACTTC	CASRATGGRLRETQYF	many	TRBJ2-5	TRBD1	TRBV6-5
TGTGCCAGCAGTTTAGACTTAGGCTACACCTTC	CASSLDLGYTF	many	TRBJ1-2	NA	TRBV28
TGTGCCAGCAGCCCAACTCCACTACTTGATGAGCAGTTCTTC	CASSPTPLLDEQFF	NA	TRBJ2-1	NA	TRBV11-1
TGTGCCAGCAGCCCAACCGACAGGGGGGAGACCCAGTACTTC	CASSPTDRGETQYF	many	TRBJ2-5	TRBD1	TRBV4-2
TGCAGTGCAGATCCCGGGACAGGGGATCACTATGGCTACACCTTC	CSADPGTGDHYGYTF	many	TRBJ1-2	TRBD1	TRBV20-1
TGTGCCAGCAGGGACTGGGACTACACAGATACGCAGTATTTT	CASRDWDYTDTQYF	many	TRBJ2-3	TRBD2	TRBV2
TGTGCCAGCAGCACCCCCGACAGGCCCCCTACGAGGGCCCAGTACTTC	CASSTPDRPPTRAQYF	few	TRBJ2-5	NA	TRBV7-9
TGTGCCAGCAGCTTAGAGGGGGGCTTAAGCACAGATACGCAGTATTTT	CASSLEGGLSTDTQYF	many	TRBJ2-3	NA	TRBV7-2
TGCAGCGGTGACGGGGGAAGGGGGGCCAACACTGAAGCTTTCTTT	CSGDGGRGANTEAFF	many	TRBJ1-1	NA	TRBV29-1
TGTGCCAGCAGCCCCCCCAGGGGGAGGGATGAAAAACTGTTTTTT	CASSPPRGRDEKLFF	many	TRBJ1-4	TRBD1	TRBV7-9
TGTGCCAGCAGTTGGGCAGGGGGCATGTACACCGGGGAGCTGTTTTTT	CASSWAGGMYTGELFF	many	TRBJ2-2	TRBD1	TRBV27
TGTGCCAGCAGTTTTTTCGTCGGGGGTGAGCAGTTCTTC	CASSFFVGGEQFF	many	TRBJ2-1	NA	TRBV12-3/TRBV12-4
TGTGCCAGCAGCGTAGTCCCCGAGCTGAATTCACCCCTCCACTTT	CASSVVPELNSPLHF	NA	TRBJ1-6	NA	TRBV9
TGTGCCAGCAGCACCAGCCCCGGCCTAGCGGGTCACTCCTACAATGAGCAGTTCTTC	CASSTSPGLAGHSYNEQFF	many	TRBJ2-1	TRBD2	TRBV7-2
TGTGCCAGCTTTTACCGGGACTATCGGGAAGAGACCCAGTACTTC	CASFYRDYREETQYF	many	TRBJ2-5	TRBD2	TRBV6-2/TRBV6-3
TGTGCCAGCAGCCGCGTTGGGGGGGCGATTTCGGAGACCCAGTACTTC	CASSRVGGAISETQYF	many	TRBJ2-5	NA	TRBV7-2
TGTGCCAGCAGTTCCCCATTTAGCTCCTACGAGCAGTACTTC	CASSSPFSSYEQYF	few	TRBJ2-7	NA	TRBV27
TGCGCCAGCAGCCACGGGACAGCGTCCGAGACCCAGTACTTC	CASSHGTASETQYF	many	TRBJ2-5	TRBD1	TRBV5-1
TGTGCCAGCAGCTCCGGACAGGGAATGAACACTGAAGCTTTCTTT	CASSSGQGMNTEAFF	many	TRBJ1-1	TRBD1	TRBV5-6
TGTGCCAGCAGCCCAAGGGTATTGCGAGCTTCCACAGATACGCAGTATTTT	CASSPRVLRASTDTQYF	many	TRBJ2-3	NA	TRBV7-9
TGTGCCAGCAGTCTTCGGGACACTGAAGCTTTCTTT	CASSLRDTEAFF	many	TRBJ1-1	NA	TRBV5-5
TGTGCCAGCAGCCCCCTCGGGGTCGGCCAAGAGACCCAGTACTTC	CASSPLGVGQETQYF	NA	TRBJ2-5	NA	TRBV7-9
TGTGCCACCAGCAGAGGGTTTACCTCCAATGACCGGGAGCCCCAGCATTTT	CATSRGFTSNDREPQHF	many	TRBJ1-5	NA	TRBV15
TGTGCCAGCAGTCGATACAGGGGCGGCGGGGAGCTGTTTTTT	CASSRYRGGGELFF	many	TRBJ2-2	TRBD1	TRBV3-1
TGCGCCAGCAGCCGGGATAGCGGGAGGGGGGATGAGCAGTTCTTC	CASSRDSGRGDEQFF	many	TRBJ2-1	TRBD2	TRBV5-1
TGCGCCAGCAGATTGCCGGGACAGGGGAACTCAAACACCGGGGAGCTGTTTTTT	CASRLPGQGNSNTGELFF	many	TRBJ2-2	TRBD1	TRBV5-1
TGCGCCAGCAGCTTTTCCGGGAACACCGGGGAGCTGTTTTTT	CASSFSGNTGELFF	many	TRBJ2-2	NA	TRBV5-1
TGTGCCAGCAGTTACGCGCTTACGAACACTGAAGCTTTCTTT	CASSYALTNTEAFF	many	TRBJ1-1	NA	TRBV6-2/TRBV6-3
TGTGCCAGCAGCCCCCAGAGCAACGTCCCCTGGGAGCAGTACTTC	CASSPQSNVPWEQYF	many	TRBJ2-7	NA	TRBV7-3
TGTGCCAGCAGCCAAGATCTCGGGAGGAGGGGTGAGCAGTTCTTC	CASSQDLGRRGEQFF	many	TRBJ2-1	TRBD2	TRBV3-1
TGCGCCAGCAGCCAAGATCAAGGGGCGAGCAATCAGCCCCAGCATTTT	CASSQDQGASNQPQHF	many	TRBJ1-5	NA	TRBV4-3
TGCGCCAGCAGCGAACAGGGGACCAATCAGCCCCAGCATTTT	CASSEQGTNQPQHF	many	TRBJ1-5	TRBD1	TRBV5-1
TGCAGTGCTACAGATTGGCCTGCAACTAATGAAAAACTGTTTTTT	CSATDWPATNEKLFF	many	TRBJ1-4	NA	TRBV20-1
TGTGCCAGTATTTTACAGGGGTCCGGGGCCAACGTCCTGACTTTC	CASILQGSGANVLTF	many	TRBJ2-6	TRBD1	TRBV19